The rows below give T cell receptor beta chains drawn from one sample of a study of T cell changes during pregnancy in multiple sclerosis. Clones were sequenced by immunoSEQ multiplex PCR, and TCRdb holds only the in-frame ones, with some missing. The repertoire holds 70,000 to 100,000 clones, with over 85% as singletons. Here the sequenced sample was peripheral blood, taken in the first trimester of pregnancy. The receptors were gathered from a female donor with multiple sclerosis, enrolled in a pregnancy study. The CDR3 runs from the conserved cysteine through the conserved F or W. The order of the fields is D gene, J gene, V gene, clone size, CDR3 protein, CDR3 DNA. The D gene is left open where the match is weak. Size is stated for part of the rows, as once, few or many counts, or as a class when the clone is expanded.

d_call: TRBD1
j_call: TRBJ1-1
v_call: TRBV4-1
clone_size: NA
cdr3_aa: CASSHVQGAGTEAFF
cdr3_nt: TGCGCCAGCAGCCATGTACAGGGGGCGGGCACTGAAGCTTTCTTT

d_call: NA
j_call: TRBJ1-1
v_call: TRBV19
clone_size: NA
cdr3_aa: CASSRDQGLNTEAFF
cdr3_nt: TGTGCCAGTAGTAGAGATCAGGGTCTGAACACTGAAGCTTTCTTT

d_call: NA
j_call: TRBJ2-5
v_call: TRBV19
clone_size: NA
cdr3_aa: CASSMAVGVLETQYF
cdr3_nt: TGTGCCAGTAGTATGGCTGTGGGAGTTCTGGAGACCCAGTACTTC

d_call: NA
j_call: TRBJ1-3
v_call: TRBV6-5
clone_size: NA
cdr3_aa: CASSAYRDTGNTIYF
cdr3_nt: TGTGCCAGCAGTGCGTACCGGGACACTGGAAACACCATATATTTT

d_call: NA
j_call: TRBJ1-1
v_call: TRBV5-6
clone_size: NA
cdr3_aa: CASSQIRGKNTEAFF
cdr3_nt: TGTGCCAGCAGCCAAATCAGGGGCAAGAACACTGAAGCTTTCTTT

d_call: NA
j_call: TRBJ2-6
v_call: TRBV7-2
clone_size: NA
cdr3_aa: CASSFDTAVGANVLTF
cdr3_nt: TGTGCCAGCAGCTTCGACACCGCTGTTGGGGCCAACGTCCTGACTTTC

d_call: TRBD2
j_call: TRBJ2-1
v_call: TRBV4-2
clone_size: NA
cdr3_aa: CASSQAQRASGSGNEQFF
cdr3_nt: TGTGCCAGCAGCCAAGCTCAGAGGGCTAGCGGGAGTGGCAATGAGCAGTTCTTC

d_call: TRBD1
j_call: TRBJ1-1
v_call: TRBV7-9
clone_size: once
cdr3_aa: CASSRRDGQGLTTEAFF
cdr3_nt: TGTGCCAGCAGCCGAAGGGATGGACAGGGGCTGACCACTGAAGCTTTCTTT

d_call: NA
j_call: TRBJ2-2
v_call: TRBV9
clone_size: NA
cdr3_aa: CASGLIGELFF
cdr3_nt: TGTGCCAGCGGACTGATCGGGGAGCTGTTTTTT

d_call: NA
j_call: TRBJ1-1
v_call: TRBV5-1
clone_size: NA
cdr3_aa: CASSRGNTEAFF
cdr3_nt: TGCGCCAGCAGTCGGGGGAACACTGAAGCTTTCTTT

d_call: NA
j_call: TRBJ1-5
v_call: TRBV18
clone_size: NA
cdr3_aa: CASSLPGSGNQPQHF
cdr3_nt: TGTGCCAGCTCCCTACCGGGTTCAGGCAATCAGCCCCAGCATTTT

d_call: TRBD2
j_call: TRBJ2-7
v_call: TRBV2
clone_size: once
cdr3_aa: CASPGGTYPYEQYF
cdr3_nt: TGTGCCAGCCCGGGGGGGACTTACCCCTACGAGCAGTACTTC

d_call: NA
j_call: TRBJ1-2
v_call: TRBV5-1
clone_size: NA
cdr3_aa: CASSLRDTSTYGYTF
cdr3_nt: TGCGCCAGCAGCTTAAGAGACACTAGTACCTATGGCTACACCTTC

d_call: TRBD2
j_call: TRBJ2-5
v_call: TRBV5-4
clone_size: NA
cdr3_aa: CASSPSGKETQYF
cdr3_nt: TGTGCCAGCAGCCCTAGCGGCAAAGAGACCCAGTACTTC

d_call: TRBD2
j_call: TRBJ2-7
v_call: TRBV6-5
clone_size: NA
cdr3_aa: CASSYAGGNYEQYF
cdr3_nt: TGTGCCAGCAGTTACGCGGGGGGGAACTACGAGCAGTACTTC

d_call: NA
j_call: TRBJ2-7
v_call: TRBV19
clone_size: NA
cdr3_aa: CASSMGRTYEQYF
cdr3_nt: TGTGCCAGTAGTATGGGCAGGACCTACGAGCAGTACTTC

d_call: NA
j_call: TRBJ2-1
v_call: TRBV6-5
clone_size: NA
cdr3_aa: CASSPSLSHNEQFF
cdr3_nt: TGTGCCAGCAGTCCCTCCCTATCCCACAATGAGCAGTTCTTC

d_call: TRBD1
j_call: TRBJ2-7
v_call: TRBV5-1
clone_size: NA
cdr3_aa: CASSARDRGAYEQYF
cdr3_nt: TGCGCCAGCAGCGCACGGGACAGGGGAGCTTACGAGCAGTACTTC

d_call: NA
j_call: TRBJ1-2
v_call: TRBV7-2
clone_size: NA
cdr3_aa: CASRKGADRSYGYTF
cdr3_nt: TGTGCCAGCAGAAAAGGGGCGGATCGCTCCTATGGCTACACCTTC

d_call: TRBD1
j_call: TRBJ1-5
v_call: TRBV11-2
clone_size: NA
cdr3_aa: CASSFLRQGHQPQHF
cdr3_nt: TGTGCCAGCAGCTTCCTTCGACAGGGTCATCAGCCCCAGCATTTT

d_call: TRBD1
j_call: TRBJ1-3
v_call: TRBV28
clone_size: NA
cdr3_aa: CASTGTGYRNTIYF
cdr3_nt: TGTGCCAGCACAGGGACAGGGTATCGTAACACCATATATTTT

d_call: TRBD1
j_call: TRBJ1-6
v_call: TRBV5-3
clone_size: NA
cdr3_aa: CARSLVDRGSSFCSPLHF
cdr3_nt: TGTGCCAGAAGCTTGGTAGACAGGGGGTCTTCTTTTTGCTCACCCCTCCACTTT

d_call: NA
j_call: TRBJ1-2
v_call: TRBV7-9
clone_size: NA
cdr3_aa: CASSPGVRGNYGYTF
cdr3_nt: TGTGCCAGCAGCCCTGGAGTTAGGGGGAACTATGGCTACACCTTC

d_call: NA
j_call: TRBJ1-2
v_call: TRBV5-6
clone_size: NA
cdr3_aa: CASSLGTDGYTF
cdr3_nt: TGTGCCAGCAGCTTGGGAACGGATGGCTACACCTTC

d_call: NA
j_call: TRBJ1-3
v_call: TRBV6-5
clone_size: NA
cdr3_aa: CASRLTVSSGNTIYF
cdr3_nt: TGTGCCAGCAGGCTGACAGTCAGCTCTGGAAACACCATATATTTT

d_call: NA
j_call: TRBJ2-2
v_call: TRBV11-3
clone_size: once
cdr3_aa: CASSLADSNTGELFF
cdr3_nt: TGTGCCAGCAGCCTAGCAGACAGTAACACCGGGGAGCTGTTTTTT